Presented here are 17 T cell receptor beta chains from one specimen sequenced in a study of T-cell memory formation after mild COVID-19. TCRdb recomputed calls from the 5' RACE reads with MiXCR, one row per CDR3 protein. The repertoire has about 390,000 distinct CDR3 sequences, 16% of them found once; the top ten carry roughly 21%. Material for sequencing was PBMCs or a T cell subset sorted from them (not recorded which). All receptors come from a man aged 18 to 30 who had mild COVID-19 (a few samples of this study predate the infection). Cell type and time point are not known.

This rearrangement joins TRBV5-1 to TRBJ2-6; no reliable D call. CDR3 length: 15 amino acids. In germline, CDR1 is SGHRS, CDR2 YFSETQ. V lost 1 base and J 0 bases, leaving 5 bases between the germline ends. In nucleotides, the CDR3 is TGCGCCAGCAGCTTGAGTCCCTCTGGGGCCAACGTCCTGACTTTC. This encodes CASSLSPSGANVLTF. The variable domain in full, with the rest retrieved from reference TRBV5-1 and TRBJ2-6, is KAGVTQTPRYLIKTRGQQVTLSCSPISGHRSVSWYQQTPGQGLQFLFEYFSETQRNKGNFPGRFSGRQFSNSRSEMNVSTLELGDSALYLCASSLSPSGANVLTFGAGSRLTVL.

The CDR3 here is CASGRRPGQVLGEQYF. CDR3 bases: TGTGCCAGCGGCCGTAGACCGGGACAGGTATTGGGAGAGCAGTACTTC. This chain connects TRBV12-3 or TRBV12-4 to TRBJ2-7; 8 nucleotides align to TRBD1. The J segment lost 7 bases and the V segment lost 8 bases, leaving 19 bases of the junction unmatched. This CDR3 region has 16 residues.

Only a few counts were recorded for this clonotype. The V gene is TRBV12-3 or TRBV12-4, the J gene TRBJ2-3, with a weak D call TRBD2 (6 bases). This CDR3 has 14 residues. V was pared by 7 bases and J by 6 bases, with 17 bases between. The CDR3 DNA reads TGTGCCAGCAATCCGGGACTCACTTCCGATACGCAGTATTTT. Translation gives CASNPGLTSDTQYF.

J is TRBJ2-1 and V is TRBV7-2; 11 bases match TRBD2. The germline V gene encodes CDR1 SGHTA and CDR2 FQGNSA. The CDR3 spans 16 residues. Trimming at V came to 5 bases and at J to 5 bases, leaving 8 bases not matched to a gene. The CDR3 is CASSLNSGGAHNEQFF. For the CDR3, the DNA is TGTGCCAGCAGCCTAAATAGCGGGGGGGCTCACAATGAGCAGTTCTTC.

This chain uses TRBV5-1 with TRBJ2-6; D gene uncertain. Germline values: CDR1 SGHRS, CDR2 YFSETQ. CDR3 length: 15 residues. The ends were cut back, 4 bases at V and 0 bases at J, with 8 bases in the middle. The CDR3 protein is CASSLRISGANVLTF. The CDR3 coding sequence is TGCGCCAGCAGCCTCCGAATCTCTGGGGCCAACGTCCTGACTTTC.

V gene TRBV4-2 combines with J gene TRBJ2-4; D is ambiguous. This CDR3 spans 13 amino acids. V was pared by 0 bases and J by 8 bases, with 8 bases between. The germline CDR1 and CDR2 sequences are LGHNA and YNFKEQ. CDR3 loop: CASSQDLVDIQYF. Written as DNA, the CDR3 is TGTGCCAGCAGCCAAGATCTGGTGGACATTCAGTACTTC.

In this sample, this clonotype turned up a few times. The CDR3 region is CASSLFTSGGEQYF. The CDR3 coding sequence is TGTGCCAGCAGCTTATTTACTAGCGGGGGCGAGCAGTACTTC. This rearrangement joins TRBV7-2 to TRBJ2-7; 11 positions match TRBD2. The CDR3 runs to 14 residues. V lost 2 bases, J lost 6 bases, and 3 bases stayed unmatched. Germline V gene data show CDR1 as SGHTA and CDR2 as FQGNSA. Combining the CDR3 with reference TRBV7-2 and TRBJ2-7 gives the whole variable domain GAGVSQSPSNKVTEKGKDVELRCDPISGHTALYWYRQSLGQGLEFLIYFQGNSAPDKSGLPSDRFSAERTGGSVSTLTIQRTQQEDSAVYLCASSLFTSGGEQYFGPGTRLTVT.

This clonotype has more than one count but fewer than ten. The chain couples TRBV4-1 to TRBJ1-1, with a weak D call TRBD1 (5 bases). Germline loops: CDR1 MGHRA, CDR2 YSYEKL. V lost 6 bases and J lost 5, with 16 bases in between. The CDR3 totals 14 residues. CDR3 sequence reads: CASSRGEGWTEAFF. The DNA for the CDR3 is TGCGCCAGCAGTAGAGGGGAGGGGTGGACTGAAGCTTTCTTT.

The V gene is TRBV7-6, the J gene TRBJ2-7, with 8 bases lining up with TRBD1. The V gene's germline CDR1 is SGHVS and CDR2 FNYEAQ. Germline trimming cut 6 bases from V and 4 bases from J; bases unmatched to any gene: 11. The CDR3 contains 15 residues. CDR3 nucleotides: TGTGCCAGCAGTCGAGCCGGACAGGGTTCATACGAGCAGTACTTC. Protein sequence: CASSRAGQGSYEQYF.

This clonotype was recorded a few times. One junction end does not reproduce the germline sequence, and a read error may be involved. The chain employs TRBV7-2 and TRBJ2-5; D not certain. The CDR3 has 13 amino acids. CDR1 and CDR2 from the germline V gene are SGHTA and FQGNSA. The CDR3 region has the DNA TGTGCCAGCAGCGCCTACAGCGAAGAGATCCAGTACTTC. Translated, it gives CASSAYSEEIQYF. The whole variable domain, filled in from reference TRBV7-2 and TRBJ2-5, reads GAGVSQSPSNKVTEKGKDVELRCDPISGHTALYWYRQSLGQGLEFLIYFQGNSAPDKSGLPSDRFSAERTGGSVSTLTIQRTQQEDSAVYLCASSAYSEEIQYFGPGTRLLVL.

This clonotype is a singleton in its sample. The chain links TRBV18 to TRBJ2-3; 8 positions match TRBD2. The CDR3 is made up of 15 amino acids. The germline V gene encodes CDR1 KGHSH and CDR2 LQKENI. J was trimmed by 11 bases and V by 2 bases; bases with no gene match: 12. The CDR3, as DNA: TGTGCCAGCTCACCAGGGCAGCGGGGGCAATCGGGGCAGTATTTT. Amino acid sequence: CASSPGQRGQSGQYF.

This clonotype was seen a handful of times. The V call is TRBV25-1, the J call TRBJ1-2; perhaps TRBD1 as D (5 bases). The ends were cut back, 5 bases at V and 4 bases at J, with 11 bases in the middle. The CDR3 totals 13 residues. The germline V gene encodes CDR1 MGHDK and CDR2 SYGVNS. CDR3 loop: CASSTVGGYGYTF. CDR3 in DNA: TGTGCCAGCAGTACCGTCGGGGGCTATGGCTACACCTTC.

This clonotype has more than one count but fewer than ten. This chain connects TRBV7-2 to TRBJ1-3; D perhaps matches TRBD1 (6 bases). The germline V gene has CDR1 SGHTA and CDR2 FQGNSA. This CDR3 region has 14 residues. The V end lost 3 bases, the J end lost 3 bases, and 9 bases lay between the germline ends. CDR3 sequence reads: CASSLGAYGNTIYF. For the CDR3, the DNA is TGTGCCAGCAGCTTGGGGGCTTATGGAAACACCATATATTTT. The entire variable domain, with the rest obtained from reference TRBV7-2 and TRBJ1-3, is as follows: GAGVSQSPSNKVTEKGKDVELRCDPISGHTALYWYRQSLGQGLEFLIYFQGNSAPDKSGLPSDRFSAERTGGSVSTLTIQRTQQEDSAVYLCASSLGAYGNTIYFGEGSWLTVV.

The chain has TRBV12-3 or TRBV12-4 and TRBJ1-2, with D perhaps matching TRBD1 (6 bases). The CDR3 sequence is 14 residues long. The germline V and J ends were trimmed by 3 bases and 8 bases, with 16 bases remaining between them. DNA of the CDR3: TGTGCCAGCAGTTTTAAGGGAACAGGGAGCGGCTACACCTTC. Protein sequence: CASSFKGTGSGYTF.

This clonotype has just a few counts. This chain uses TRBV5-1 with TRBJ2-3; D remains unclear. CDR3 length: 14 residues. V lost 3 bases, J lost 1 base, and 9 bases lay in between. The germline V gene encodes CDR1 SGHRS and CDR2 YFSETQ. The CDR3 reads CASSSRPGTDTQYF. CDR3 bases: TGCGCCAGCAGCTCGCGGCCCGGCACAGATACGCAGTATTTT.

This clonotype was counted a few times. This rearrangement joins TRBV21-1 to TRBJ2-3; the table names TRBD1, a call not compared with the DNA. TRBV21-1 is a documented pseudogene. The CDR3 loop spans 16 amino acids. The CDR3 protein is CASSKRDRGSTDTQYF. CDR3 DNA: TGTGCCAGCAGCAAAAGGGACCGAGGAAGCACAGATACGCAGTATTTT.

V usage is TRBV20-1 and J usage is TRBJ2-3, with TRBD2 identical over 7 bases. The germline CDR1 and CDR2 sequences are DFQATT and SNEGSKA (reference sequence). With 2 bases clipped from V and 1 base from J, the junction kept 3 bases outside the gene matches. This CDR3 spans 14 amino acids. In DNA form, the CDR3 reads TGCAGTGCTAGAAGGGCGGGGGGCACAGATACGCAGTATTTT. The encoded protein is CSARRAGGTDTQYF.